This T cell receptor beta chain was captured in a study of blood T cell repertoires in COVID-19. Across the whole study: The origin of the acute and convalescent COVID-19 samples was the United States, Italy and Spain. The cDNA or gDNA used as material had been derived from T cells, B-cell-depleted T cells, or PBMCs.

Original processing methods: Nucleated cell counts were estimated from reference gene primer amplification. TCRdb's copy holds only in-frame clones and misses some; the assay was immunoSEQ multiplex PCR. Clone size and V and J calls were adopted from that table, with D and trimming inferred from the DNA. This table has about 130,000 clones, 60% to 75% appearing once. The sequenced sample consisted of peripheral blood. This TCR derives from a woman in her 70s with acute or convalescent COVID-19.

CDR3 DNA sequence: TGTGCAAGTCGCTTAGCCAGGGCCCCTTCACCCCTCCACTTT. Translation gives CASRLARAPSPLHF. The chain employs TRBV12-2 and TRBJ1-6; the DNA was not compared with TRBD1, the D call given in the table. TRBV12-2 is assigned pseudogene status. The CDR3 spans 14 residues.